The next 13 T cell receptor beta chains were all read from a single sample in a study of vaccination effects on CD4 cells after COVID-19. ViraFEST assay sequencing came after antigen-specific CD4+ T cells were expanded with viral peptide pools. Once cultured for 9 to 11 days, the cells underwent separation to obtain CD4+ T cells. Subjects were given two BNT162b2 or mRNA-1273 vaccine doses. These receptors' antigens are unknown. Libraries were prepared by immunoSEQ multiplex PCR; TCRdb keeps only in-frame clonotypes and omits some of them. The top ten hold more than 10% of the sample, which has approximately 31,000 clones, approximately 72% seen once. The sample was CD4+ T cells from PBMCs cultured with HCoV-229E spike peptides, taken after COVID-19 vaccination. Receptors originate from a human donor who received a COVID-19 vaccine.

This clone came up once. CDR3 region: CASSSGLRDRGLYEQYF. The CDR3 region has the DNA TGTGCCAGCTCATCAGGACTCCGGGACAGGGGGCTCTACGAGCAGTACTTC. The rearrangement uses TRBV18 and TRBJ2-7, with 12 bases that match TRBD1. The CDR3 has 17 amino acids. V lost 5 bases to trimming and J lost 3 bases; unmatched junction nucleotides: 11. CDR1 and CDR2 (germline): KGHSH, LQKENI.

The J gene is TRBJ1-1, the V gene TRBV5-4; 7 nucleotides align to TRBD1. Germline values: CDR1 SGHNT, CDR2 YYREEE (reference sequence). The CDR3 has 15 residues. J was trimmed by 2 bases and V by 3 bases; bases with no gene match: 7. The CDR3 DNA reads TGTGCCAGCAGCTCGAGGGGACAGCTAAACACTGAAGCTTTCTTT. Translation: CASSSRGQLNTEAFF.

The V and J genes are TRBV19 and TRBJ2-3; 8 nucleotides align to TRBD2. Germline V lookup: CDR1 LNHDA, CDR2 SQIVND (reference sequence). The CDR3 is 15 amino acids. V trimming: 7 bases; J trimming: 3 bases; junction bases outside the gene matches: 9. CDR3 residues: CASKRSGSLTDTQYF. CDR3 DNA sequence: TGTGCCAGTAAGAGGAGCGGGAGTTTGACAGATACGCAGTATTTT.

The V gene is TRBV7-9, the J gene TRBJ1-1; TRBD1 matches 7 bases. The length of the CDR3 is 14 residues. V was pared by 3 bases and J by 7 bases, with 8 bases of the junction left unmatched. Germline-derived CDR1 and CDR2 are SEHNR and FQNEAQ (reference sequence). CDR3 sequence: CASSFRRGPDEAFF. CDR3 bases: TGTGCCAGCAGCTTTCGGAGGGGGCCGGATGAAGCTTTCTTT.

This clone was detected a few times. V is TRBV3-1 (or the pseudogene TRBV3-2) and J is TRBJ1-5; D is unresolved. CDR1 and CDR2 (germline): LGHDT, YNNKEL (reference sequence). V lost 0 bases and J lost 7, with 7 bases in between. This CDR3 spans 13 amino acids. The CDR3 here is CASSQDIVQPQHF. CDR3 coding DNA: TGTGCCAGCAGCCAAGATATCGTCCAGCCCCAGCATTTT.

This clone was seen a single time. The V call is TRBV11-2, the J call TRBJ2-3; the match to TRBD1 covers 7 bases. The V gene end was trimmed by 4 bases and the J gene end by 2 bases; junction bases not matched to a gene: 3. The germline CDR1 and CDR2 sequences are SGHAT and FQNNGV. This CDR3 contains 14 residues. CDR3: CASSSRGITDTQYF. For the CDR3, the DNA is TGTGCCAGCAGCTCCAGGGGGATCACAGATACGCAGTATTTT.

This chain joins TRBV10-3 and TRBJ2-2; possible D gene TRBD2, 6 bases. There are 14 residues in the CDR3. V lost 10 bases and J lost 4, with 16 bases in between. Per germline, CDR1 ENHRY and CDR2 SYGVKD. The CDR3 protein is CATGLLQPTGELFF. CDR3 sequence (DNA): TGTGCCACCGGACTACTCCAACCCACCGGGGAGCTGTTTTTT.

V gene TRBV7-2 combines with J gene TRBJ2-7; D gene ambiguous. CDR3 length: 13 residues. Trimming took 5 bases from V and 1 from J, leaving 9 bases between them. Germline V lookup: CDR1 SGHTA, CDR2 FQGNSA. CDR3 sequence reads: CASSADSSYEQYF. As DNA, the CDR3 is TGTGCCAGCAGCGCAGACTCGTCCTACGAGCAGTACTTC.

The chain links TRBV7-6 to TRBJ2-5; 8 bases are a match to TRBD2. V gave up 4 bases and J gave up 7 bases; unmatched junction bases: 5. The CDR3 contains 13 residues. Germline CDR1 and CDR2: SGHVS and FNYEAQ. The CDR3 reads CASSSESGGTQYF. CDR3 DNA: TGTGCCAGCAGCTCGGAGAGCGGGGGGACCCAGTACTTC.

V is TRBV19 and J is TRBJ2-1, with D uncertain. Germline V gene data show CDR1 as LNHDA and CDR2 as SQIVND (reference sequence). The CDR3 covers 15 residues. V was shortened by 6 bases and J by 0 bases, with 12 bases between the two germline ends. The CDR3 DNA reads as TGTGCCAGTAGCTTAACCATCAACTCCTACAATGAGCAGTTCTTC. This gives the protein CASSLTINSYNEQFF.

The chain carries TRBV4-1 and TRBJ1-6, with 8 bases matching TRBD1. The V segment lost 1 base and the J segment 0 bases; nucleotides outside the gene matches: 11. Germline CDR1 MGHRA, CDR2 YSYEKL. This CDR3 is built from 20 residues. The CDR3 sequence is CASSQGGASTGASYNSPLHF. The CDR3 DNA reads as TGCGCCAGCAGCCAAGGGGGTGCCTCGACAGGGGCCTCCTATAATTCACCCCTCCACTTT.

The chain carries TRBV5-6 and TRBJ2-7, with D hard to call. This CDR3 is 15 amino acids long. The germline V gene encodes CDR1 SGHDT and CDR2 YYEEEE. Trimming took off 0 bases at V and 0 bases at J, with 10 bases between the two ends. CDR3 residues: CASSLAQTLSYEQYF. CDR3 nucleotide sequence: TGTGCCAGCAGCTTGGCCCAGACGCTCTCCTACGAGCAGTACTTC.

V gene TRBV4-1 combines with J gene TRBJ1-4; D not resolved. The CDR3 spans 17 residues. V was shortened by 3 bases and J by 4 bases, with 18 bases between the two germline ends. The V gene's germline CDR1 is MGHRA and CDR2 YSYEKL. The DNA for the CDR3 is TGCGCCAGCAGCCAGGCATCAGGAATAAAAAATAATGAAAAACTGTTTTTT. Encoded protein: CASSQASGIKNNEKLFF.